In its sample, the clone carrying this TCR beta chain was seen once. Its antigen remains unidentified. The CDR3 contains 17 residues. With V trimmed by 1 base and J by 2 bases, 7 bases remained unmatched. Germline assignment: CDR1 SGHVS and CDR2 FNYEAQ. The entry originates in a study of lymphopenia after photon versus proton radiotherapy. The protocol was immunoSEQ multiplex PCR, while the TCRdb copy is restricted to in-frame clones and leaves out a portion. The data contain 15,000 to 20,000 clones, less than 90% of them seen just once; the ten biggest clones take up about 9%. Regarding the study as a whole: Oligoclonal CD8+ Temra expansion after nadir drove photon patients' diversity drop. Proton therapy kept repertoires fairly stable, unlike photons, which gained effector/memory cells. Authors raise, but do not show, better survival with proton therapy.

The material sequenced was peripheral blood, taken from a patient treated with proton-based radiotherapy. The chain links TRBV7-6 to TRBJ2-5; TRBD2 matches at 10 bases. This TCR came from an older man with pancreatic cancer. The CDR3 region is CASSLGGLAGEQETQYF. CDR3 nucleotides: TGTGCCAGCAGCTTAGGAGGCCTAGCGGGGGAACAAGAGACCCAGTACTTC.